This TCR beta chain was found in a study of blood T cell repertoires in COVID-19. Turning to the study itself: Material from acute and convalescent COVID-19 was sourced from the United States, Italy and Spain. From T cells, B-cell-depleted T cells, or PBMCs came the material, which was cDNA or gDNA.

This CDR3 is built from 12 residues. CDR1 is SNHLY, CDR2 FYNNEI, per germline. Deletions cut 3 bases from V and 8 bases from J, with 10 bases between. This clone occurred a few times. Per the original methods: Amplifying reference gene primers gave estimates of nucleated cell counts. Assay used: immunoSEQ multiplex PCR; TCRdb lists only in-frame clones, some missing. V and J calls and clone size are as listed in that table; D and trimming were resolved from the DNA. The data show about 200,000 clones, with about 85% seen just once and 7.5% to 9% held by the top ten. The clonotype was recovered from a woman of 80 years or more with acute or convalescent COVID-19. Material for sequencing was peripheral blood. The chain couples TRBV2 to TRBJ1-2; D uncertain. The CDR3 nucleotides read TGTGCCAGCAGTGACTCCCGGTCGGGCTACACCTTC. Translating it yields CASSDSRSGYTF.